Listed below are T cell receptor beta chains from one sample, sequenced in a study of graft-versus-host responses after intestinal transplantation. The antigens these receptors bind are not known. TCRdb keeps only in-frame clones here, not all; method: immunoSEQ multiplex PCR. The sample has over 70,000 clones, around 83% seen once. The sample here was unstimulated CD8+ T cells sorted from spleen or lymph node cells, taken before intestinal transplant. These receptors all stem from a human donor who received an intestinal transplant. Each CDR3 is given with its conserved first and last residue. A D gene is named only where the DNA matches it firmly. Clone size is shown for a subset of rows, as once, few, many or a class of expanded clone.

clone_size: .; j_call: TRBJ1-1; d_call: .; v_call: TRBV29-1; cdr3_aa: CSVEDEGAGTEAFF; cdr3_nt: TGCAGCGTTGAAGATGAAGGAGCGGGCACTGAAGCTTTCTTT
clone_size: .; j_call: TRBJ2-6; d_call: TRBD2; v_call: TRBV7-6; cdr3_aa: CASSLTSGVAFSVLTF; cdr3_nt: TGTGCCAGCAGCTTGACTAGCGGGGTCGCTTTCAGCGTCCTGACTTTC
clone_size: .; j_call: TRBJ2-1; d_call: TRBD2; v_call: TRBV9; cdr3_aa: CASSVALSGGDNEQFF; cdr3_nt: TGTGCCAGCAGCGTAGCTTTGTCGGGAGGTGACAATGAGCAGTTCTTC
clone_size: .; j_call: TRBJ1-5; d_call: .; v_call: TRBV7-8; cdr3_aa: CASSLDGGDNSNQPQHF; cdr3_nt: TGTGCCAGCAGCTTAGATGGAGGGGACAATAGCAATCAGCCCCAGCATTTT
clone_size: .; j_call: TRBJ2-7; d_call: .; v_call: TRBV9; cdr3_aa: CASSVEGETVPSYEQYF; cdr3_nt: TGTGCCAGCAGCGTAGAGGGGGAAACAGTTCCCTCCTACGAGCAGTACTTC
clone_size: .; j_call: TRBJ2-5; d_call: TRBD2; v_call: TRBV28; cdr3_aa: CASSNTITRTSGEETQYF; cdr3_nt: TGTGCCAGCAGTAATACCATAACTAGGACTAGCGGGGAAGAGACCCAGTACTTC
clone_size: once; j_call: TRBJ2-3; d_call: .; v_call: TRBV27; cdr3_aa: CASSLSNGPGDTQYF; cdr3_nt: TGTGCCAGCAGTTTATCTAACGGACCAGGGGATACGCAGTATTTT
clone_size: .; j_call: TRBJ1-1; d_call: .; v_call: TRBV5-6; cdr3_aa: CASSLGPGEAFF; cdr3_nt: TGTGCCAGCAGCTTGGGGCCCGGTGAAGCTTTCTTT
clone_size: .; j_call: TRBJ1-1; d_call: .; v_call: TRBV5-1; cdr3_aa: CASSLAVYLNTEAFF; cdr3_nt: TGCGCCAGCAGCTTGGCGGTTTACCTTAACACTGAAGCTTTCTTT
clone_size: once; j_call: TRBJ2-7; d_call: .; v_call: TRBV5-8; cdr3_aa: CASSPQGSEQYF; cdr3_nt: TGCGCCAGCAGCCCCCAGGGTAGTGAGCAGTACTTC
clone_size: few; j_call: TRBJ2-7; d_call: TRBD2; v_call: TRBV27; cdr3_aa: CASRAGLAYEQYF; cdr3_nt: TGTGCCAGCAGGGCGGGACTAGCATACGAGCAGTACTTC
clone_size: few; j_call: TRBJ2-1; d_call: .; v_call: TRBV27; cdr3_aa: CASSLQGTYNEQFF; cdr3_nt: TGTGCCAGCAGTTTACAGGGGACCTACAATGAGCAGTTCTTC
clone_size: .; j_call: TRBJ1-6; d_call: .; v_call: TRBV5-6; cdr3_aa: CASSLTPRGVYNSPLHF; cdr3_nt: TGTGCCAGCAGTTTAACGCCGCGGGGGGTCTATAATTCACCCCTCCACTTT
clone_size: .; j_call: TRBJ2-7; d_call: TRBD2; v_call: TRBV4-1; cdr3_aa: CASSRTSGSEYEQYF; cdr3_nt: TGCGCCAGCAGCCGGACTAGCGGGAGTGAATACGAGCAGTACTTC
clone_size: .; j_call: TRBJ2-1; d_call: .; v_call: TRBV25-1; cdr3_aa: CASSEYSQYNEQFF; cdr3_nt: TGTGCCAGCAGTGAATATTCACAGTACAATGAGCAGTTCTTC
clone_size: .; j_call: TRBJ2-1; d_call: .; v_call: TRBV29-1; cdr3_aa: CSVDGAGYEQFF; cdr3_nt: TGCAGCGTTGATGGGGCAGGGTATGAGCAGTTCTTC
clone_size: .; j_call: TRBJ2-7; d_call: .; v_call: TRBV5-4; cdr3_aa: CASSFIPYRPYYEQYF; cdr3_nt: TGTGCCAGCAGCTTTATTCCTTACAGACCCTACTACGAGCAGTACTTC
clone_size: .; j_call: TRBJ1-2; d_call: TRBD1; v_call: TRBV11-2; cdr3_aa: CASSLGIGQGNGYTF; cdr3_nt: TGTGCCAGCAGCTTAGGGATAGGACAGGGAAATGGCTACACCTTC
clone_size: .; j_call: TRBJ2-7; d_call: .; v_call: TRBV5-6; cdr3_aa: CASGSPGRVYEQYF; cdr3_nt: TGTGCCAGCGGAAGCCCTGGGAGAGTCTACGAGCAGTACTTC
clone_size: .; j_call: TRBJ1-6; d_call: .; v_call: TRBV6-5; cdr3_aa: CASSISGKSPLHF; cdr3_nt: TGTGCCAGCAGCATATCCGGGAAATCACCCCTCCACTTT
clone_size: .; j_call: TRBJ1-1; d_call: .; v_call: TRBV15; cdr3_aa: CATSRVQGTLIEAFF; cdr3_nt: TGTGCCACCAGCAGAGTCCAGGGGACGCTGATTGAAGCTTTCTTT
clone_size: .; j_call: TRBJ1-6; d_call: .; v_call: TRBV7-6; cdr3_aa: CASSLGPSPSPLHF; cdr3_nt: TGTGCCAGCAGCTTAGGACCTAGCCCTTCACCCCTCCACTTT
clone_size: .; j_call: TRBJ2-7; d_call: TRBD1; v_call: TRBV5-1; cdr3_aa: CASSSGQGADEQYF; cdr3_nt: TGCGCCAGCAGCTCAGGACAGGGGGCGGACGAGCAGTACTTC
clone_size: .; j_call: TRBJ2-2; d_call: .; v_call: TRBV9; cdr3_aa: CASSVEGVALQFTGELFF; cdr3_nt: TGTGCCAGCAGCGTAGAAGGAGTAGCCTTACAATTTACCGGGGAGCTGTTTTTT
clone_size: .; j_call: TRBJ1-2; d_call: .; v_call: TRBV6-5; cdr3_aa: CASSYGGPGYGYTF; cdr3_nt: TGTGCCAGCAGTTATGGGGGGCCTGGCTATGGCTACACCTTC
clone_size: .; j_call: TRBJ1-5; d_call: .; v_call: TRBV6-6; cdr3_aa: CASSLGDFNQPQHF; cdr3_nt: TGTGCCAGCAGCTTAGGGGATTTCAATCAGCCCCAGCATTTT
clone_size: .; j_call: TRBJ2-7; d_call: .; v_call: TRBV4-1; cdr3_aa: CASSQDRGYYEQYF; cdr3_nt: TGCGCCAGCAGCCAAGACAGGGGTTACTACGAGCAGTACTTC
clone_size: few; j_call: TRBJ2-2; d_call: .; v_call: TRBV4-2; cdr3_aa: CASSQEATGELFF; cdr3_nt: TGTGCCAGCAGCCAAGAGGCCACCGGGGAGCTGTTTTTT
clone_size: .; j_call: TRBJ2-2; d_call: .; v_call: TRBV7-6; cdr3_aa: CASSSNDPSTATYTGELFF; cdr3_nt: TGTGCCAGCAGCTCTAATGACCCCTCAACCGCGACCTACACCGGGGAGCTGTTTTTT